Listed here are 7 T cell receptor beta chains from one sample, sequenced in a study of cytotoxic CD8 clonotypes in ibrutinib-treated CLL. Profiling relied on immunoSEQ multiplex PCR, and the TCRdb table lists in-frame clones only, not all of them. Of about 130,000 clones listed, about 80% are singletons. The material was PBMCs, obtained after 12 months of ibrutinib treatment. Receptors were obtained from a human donor with chronic lymphocytic leukemia.

The chain uses TRBV6-5 and TRBJ2-1, with no clear D. Germline lookup yields CDR1 MNHEY and CDR2 SVGAGI. Trimming pared 2 bases from V and 4 bases from J, leaving 12 bases between. The CDR3 covers 15 residues. CDR3 protein: CASSYGPQRYNEQFF. As DNA, the CDR3 is TGTGCCAGCAGTTACGGTCCTCAACGTTACAATGAGCAGTTCTTC.

The chain has TRBV27 and TRBJ2-5, with 8 bases lining up with TRBD1. V lost 3 bases to trimming and J lost 4 bases; unmatched junction nucleotides: 4. CDR3 size: 14 residues. Germline CDR1 reads MNHEY; CDR2 reads SMNVEV (reference sequence). The CDR3 region has the DNA TGTGCCAGCAGTTTCCCAGGGACAGGAGAGACCCAGTACTTC. Residues: CASSFPGTGETQYF.

J is TRBJ2-7 and V is TRBV5-1; 8 bases line up with TRBD1. V dropped 4 bases and J dropped 5; count of bases not matched to a gene: 8. The CDR3 runs 14 residues. Germline V CDR1 and CDR2: SGHRS, YFSETQ. CDR3 region: CASSTGQGGDEQYF. CDR3 bases: TGCGCCAGCAGCACCGGACAGGGAGGAGACGAGCAGTACTTC.

The rearrangement joins TRBV11-3 to TRBJ2-1; TRBD2 aligns across 14 bases. Germline V gives CDR1 SGHNT, CDR2 YENEEA. The CDR3 contains 16 residues. The trim removed 5 bases at V and 7 bases at J, leaving 7 bases unmatched. This CDR3 is CASSPRLAGGVNEQFF. The CDR3 region has the DNA TGTGCCAGCAGCCCCCGACTAGCGGGAGGGGTTAATGAGCAGTTCTTC.

This clone was observed a few times. The chain combines TRBV28 with TRBJ1-2, with a tentative D call TRBD1 (6 bases). Germline V lookup: CDR1 MDHEN, CDR2 SYDVKM. This CDR3 is built from 13 residues. V was cut by 3 bases and J by 10 bases, with 15 bases left in between. This chain's CDR3 is CASSFGTGPDYTF. In DNA form, the CDR3 reads TGTGCCAGCAGTTTCGGTACAGGGCCAGACTACACCTTC.

This chain links TRBV6-5 with TRBJ2-7; 9 nucleotides line up with TRBD1. The CDR3 loop spans 13 amino acids. The germline V gene has CDR1 MNHEY and CDR2 SVGAGI. Trimming took 6 bases from V and 2 from J; bases not matched to a gene: 2. The CDR3 bases are TGTGCCAGCAGATGGACAGGGGCCTACGAGCAGTACTTC. Residues: CASRWTGAYEQYF.

The CDR3 protein is CASSQRPGTSGGAYNEQFF. CDR3 in DNA: TGCGCCAGCAGCCAACGTCCCGGGACTAGCGGGGGTGCCTACAATGAGCAGTTCTTC. This sequence joins TRBV5-1 and TRBJ2-1; TRBD2 matches 14 bases. The CDR3 runs 19 residues. Germline CDR1 is SGHRS and CDR2 is YFSETQ. V shed 4 bases, J shed 2 bases, and the junction held 11 bases outside the gene matches.